This T cell receptor (beta chain) was profiled in a study of molecular identifiers for immune sequencing clone quantification. The CDR3 spans 13 residues. Germline CDR1 MGHRA, CDR2 YSYEKL. A word on this clonotype: Germline is not matched at one junction end, which may reflect a read error.

Each CDR3 protein is one row after TCRdb ran MiXCR on the PCR reads. Of around 300,000 distinct CDR3 sequences listed, 24% are singletons. The sequencing input was naive CD8+ T cells from blood, with Jurkat cell RNA spiked in. Subset specified: FACS-sorted CD8+CD4-CCR7+CD45RA+ naive T cells. The receptor comes from a human donor in good health. Some libraries in this study had Jurkat cell RNA spiked in. The chain uses TRBV4-1 and TRBJ2-1; 11 bases fit TRBD2. The CDR3 nucleotides are TGCGGCAGCAGCCAACTTAGCGGGGGGGGGTCTTTCTTC. This translates into CGSSQLSGGGSFF.